This TCR beta chain was sequenced during a study of blood T cell repertoires in COVID-19. The overall study: Both acute and convalescent COVID-19 samples were obtained from the United States, Italy and Spain. PBMCs, B-cell-depleted T cells, or T cells were the source of the cDNA or gDNA that made up the material.

Trimming cost V 0 bases and J 3 bases, with 14 bases left between them. Germline CDR1 and CDR2: ENHRY and SYGVKD. CDR3 length: 16 residues. Per the study methods: It was from reference gene primer amplification that nucleated cell counts were estimated. TCRdb keeps only in-frame clones here, not all; method: immunoSEQ multiplex PCR. That table supplies the V and J calls and clone size; D and trimming were determined from the DNA. The data hold more than 250,000 clones, with around nine tenths observed a single time. Sequenced sample: peripheral blood. This rearrangement joins TRBV10-3 to TRBJ1-1; maybe TRBD1 (6 bases). This receptor was taken from a man over 45 with active or convalescent COVID-19. As DNA, the CDR3 is TGTGCCATCAGTGAGTCGACCGACAGGAGGTACACTGAAGCTTTCTTT. Amino acids: CAISESTDRRYTEAFF.